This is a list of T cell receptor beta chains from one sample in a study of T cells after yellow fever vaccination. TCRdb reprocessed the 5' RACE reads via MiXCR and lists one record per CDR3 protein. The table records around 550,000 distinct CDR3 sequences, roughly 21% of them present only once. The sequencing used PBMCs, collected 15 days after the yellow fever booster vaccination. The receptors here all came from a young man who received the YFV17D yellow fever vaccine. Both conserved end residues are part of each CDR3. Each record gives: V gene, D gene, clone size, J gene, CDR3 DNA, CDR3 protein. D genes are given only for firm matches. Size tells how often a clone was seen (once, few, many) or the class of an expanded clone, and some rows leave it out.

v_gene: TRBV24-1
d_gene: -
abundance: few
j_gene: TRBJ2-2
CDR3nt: TGTGCCACCAATTCGACGGGGGCCCAGAACACCGGGGAGCTGTTTTTT
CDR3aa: CATNSTGAQNTGELFF

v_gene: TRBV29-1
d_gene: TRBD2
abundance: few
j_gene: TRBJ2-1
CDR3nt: TGCAGCGTTGACCCTACCGGGACTAGGCCGTTCTTC
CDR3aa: CSVDPTGTRPFF

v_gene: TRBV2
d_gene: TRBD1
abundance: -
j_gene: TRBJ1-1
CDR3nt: TGTGCCAGCACCACGGGACAGGGGGCCTATAAGAACACTGAAGCTTTCTTT
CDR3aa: CASTTGQGAYKNTEAFF

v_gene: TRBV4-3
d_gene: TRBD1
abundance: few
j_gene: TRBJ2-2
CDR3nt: TGCGCCAGCAGCCAGGGTCGGACAGGGCGCGGGAACGGGGAGCTGTTTTTT
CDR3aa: CASSQGRTGRGNGELFF

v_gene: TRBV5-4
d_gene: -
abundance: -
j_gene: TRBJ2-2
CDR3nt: TGTGCCAGCAGCTCGGACAGCAAGACCGGGGAGCTGTTTTTT
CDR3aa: CASSSDSKTGELFF

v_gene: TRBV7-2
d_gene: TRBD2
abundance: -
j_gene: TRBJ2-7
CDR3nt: TGTGCCAGCAGCCTCTCCGGGACTAGCGGGTTTGAGCAGTACTTC
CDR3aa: CASSLSGTSGFEQYF

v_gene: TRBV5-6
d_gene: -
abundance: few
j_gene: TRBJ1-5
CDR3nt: TGTGCCAGCAGCTTGAGAGGGGTAAGCAATCAGCCCCAGCATTTT
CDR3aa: CASSLRGVSNQPQHF

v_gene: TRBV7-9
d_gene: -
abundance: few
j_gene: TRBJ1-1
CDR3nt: TGTGCCAGCAGCTCGCGGCGGTTGAACACTGAAGCTTTCTTT
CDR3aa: CASSSRRLNTEAFF

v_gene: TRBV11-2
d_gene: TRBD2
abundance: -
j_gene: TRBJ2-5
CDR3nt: TGTGCCAGCAGCACGAAGGGACTAGCGGGAAACCAAGAGACCCAGTACTTC
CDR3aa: CASSTKGLAGNQETQYF

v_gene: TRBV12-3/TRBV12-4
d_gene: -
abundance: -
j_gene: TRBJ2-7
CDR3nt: TGTGCCAGCAGTTTTGCGGGGGCTGACGAGCAGTACTTC
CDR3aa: CASSFAGADEQYF

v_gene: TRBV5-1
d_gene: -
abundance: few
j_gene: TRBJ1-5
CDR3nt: TGCGCCAGCAGCCCGTTAGGTTCGAGCAATCAGCCCCAGCATTTT
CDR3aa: CASSPLGSSNQPQHF

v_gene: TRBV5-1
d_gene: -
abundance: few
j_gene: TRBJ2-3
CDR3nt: TGCGCCAGCAGCTCGCAGCCGGGGGCAGATACGCAGTATTTT
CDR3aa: CASSSQPGADTQYF

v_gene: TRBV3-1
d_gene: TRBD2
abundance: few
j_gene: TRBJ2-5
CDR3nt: TGTGCCAGCAGCCAAGTCGGAGCGGGAGGGCGAAAGACCCAGTACTTC
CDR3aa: CASSQVGAGGRKTQYF

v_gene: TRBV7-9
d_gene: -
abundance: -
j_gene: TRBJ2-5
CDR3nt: TGTGCCAGCAGCTTAAACAGAGAGTACCAAGAGACCCAGTACTTC
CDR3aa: CASSLNREYQETQYF

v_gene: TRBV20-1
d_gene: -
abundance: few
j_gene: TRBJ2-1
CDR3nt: TGCAGTGCTAGAGATCTTGGAGGCTCCTACAATGAGCAGTTCTTC
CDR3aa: CSARDLGGSYNEQFF

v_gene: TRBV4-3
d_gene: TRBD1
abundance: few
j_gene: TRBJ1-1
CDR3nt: TGCGCCAGCAGCACCCGGGGACAGCCGAAGTCTGAAGCTTTCTTT
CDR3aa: CASSTRGQPKSEAFF

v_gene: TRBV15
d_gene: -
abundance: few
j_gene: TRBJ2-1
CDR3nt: TGTGCCACCAGCGCCGGACCGCACAATGAGCAGTTCTTC
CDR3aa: CATSAGPHNEQFF

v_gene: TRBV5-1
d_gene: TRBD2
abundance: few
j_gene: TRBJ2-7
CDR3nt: TGCGCCAGCAGCCGACAGGGACTAGCGGGATCTTACTCCTACGAGCAGTACTTC
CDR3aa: CASSRQGLAGSYSYEQYF

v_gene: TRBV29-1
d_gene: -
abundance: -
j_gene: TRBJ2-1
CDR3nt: TGCAGCGGGGGACCAGATGAGCAGTTCTTC
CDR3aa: CSGGPDEQFF

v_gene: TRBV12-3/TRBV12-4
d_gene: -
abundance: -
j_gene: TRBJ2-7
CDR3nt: TGTGCCAGCAGTTTAAGGCAGGGTCTCTACGAGCAGTACTTC
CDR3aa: CASSLRQGLYEQYF

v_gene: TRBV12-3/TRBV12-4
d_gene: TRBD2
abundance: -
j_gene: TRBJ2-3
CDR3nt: TGTGCCAGCAGTCCCAGACTAGCGGCAAACACAGATACGCAGTATTTT
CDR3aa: CASSPRLAANTDTQYF

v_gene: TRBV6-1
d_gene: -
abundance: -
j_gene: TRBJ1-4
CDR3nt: TGTGCCAGCAGTGCCCAATCTGGACAGCCTCAGAGACTGTTTTTT
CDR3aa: CASSAQSGQPQRLFF

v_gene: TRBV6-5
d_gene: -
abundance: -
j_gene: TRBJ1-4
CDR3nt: TGTGCCAGCAGTTACCCCCCGGGGAGGGTTCGGGAAAAACTGTTTTTT
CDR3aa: CASSYPPGRVREKLFF

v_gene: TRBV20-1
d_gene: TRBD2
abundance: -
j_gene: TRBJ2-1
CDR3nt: TGCAGTGCTAGTCGGCGGGAGAGTGGCGATGAGCAGTTCTTC
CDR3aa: CSASRRESGDEQFF

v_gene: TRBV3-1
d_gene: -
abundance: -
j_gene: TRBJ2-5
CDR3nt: TGTGCCAGCAGCCCCCTCGGAATAGCTGAACGTTGGGAGACCCAGTACTTC
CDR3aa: CASSPLGIAERWETQYF

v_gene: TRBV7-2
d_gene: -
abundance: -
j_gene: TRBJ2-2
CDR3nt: TGTGCCAGCAGCTCAAACGGGCATATCACCGGGGAGCTGTTTTTT
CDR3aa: CASSSNGHITGELFF

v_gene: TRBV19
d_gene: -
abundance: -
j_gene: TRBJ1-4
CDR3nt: TGTGCCAGTAGTAGATTCGTCAACGAAAAACTGTTTTTT
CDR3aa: CASSRFVNEKLFF

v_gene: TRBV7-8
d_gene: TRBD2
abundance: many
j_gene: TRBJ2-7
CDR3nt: TGTGCCAGCAGCTTCTTTTTAGCGGGAGGATCCGAGCAGTACTTC
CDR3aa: CASSFFLAGGSEQYF

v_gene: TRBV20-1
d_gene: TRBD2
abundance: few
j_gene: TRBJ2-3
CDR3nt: TGCAGTTCCCCTGGACTAGCGGGAGCGGATACGCAGTATTTT
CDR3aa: CSSPGLAGADTQYF

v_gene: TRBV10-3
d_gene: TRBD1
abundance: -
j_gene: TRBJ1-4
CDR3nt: TGTGCCATCAGGACAGGGTCGGGATCAACTAATGAAAAACTGTTTTTT
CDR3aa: CAIRTGSGSTNEKLFF

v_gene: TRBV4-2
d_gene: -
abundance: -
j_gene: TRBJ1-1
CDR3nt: TGTGCCAGCAGTGACTTCACTGAAGCTTTCTTT
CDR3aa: CASSDFTEAFF

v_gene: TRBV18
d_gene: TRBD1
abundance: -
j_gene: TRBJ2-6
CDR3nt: TGTGCCAGCTCACCAATATCCGTTCGACAGGGGGCCTCTGGGGCCAACGTCCTGACTTTC
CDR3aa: CASSPISVRQGASGANVLTF

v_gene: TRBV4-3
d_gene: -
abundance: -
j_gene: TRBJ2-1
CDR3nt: TGCGCCAGCAGCCAAGATCGAGAACTAGTCGGGATGGATGAGCAGTTCTTC
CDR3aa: CASSQDRELVGMDEQFF

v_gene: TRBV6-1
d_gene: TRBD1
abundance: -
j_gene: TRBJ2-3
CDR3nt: TGTGCCAGCCAAAGGACAGGGGGCCCAGATACGCAGTATTTT
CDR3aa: CASQRTGGPDTQYF

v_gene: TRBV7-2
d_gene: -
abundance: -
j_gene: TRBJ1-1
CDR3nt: TGTGCCAGCAGCCCCCGTCGAGAGGTAACTGAAGCTTTCTTT
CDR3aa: CASSPRREVTEAFF

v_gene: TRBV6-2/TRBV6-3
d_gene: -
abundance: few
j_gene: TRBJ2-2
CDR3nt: TGTGCCAGCGTGCGCCGGGGGCAAACCGGGGAGCTGTTTTTT
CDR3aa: CASVRRGQTGELFF

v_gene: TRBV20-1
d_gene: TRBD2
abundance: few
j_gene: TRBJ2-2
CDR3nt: TGCAGCGCGGATGGCGGGAGGGGAAACACCGGGGAGCTGTTTTTT
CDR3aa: CSADGGRGNTGELFF

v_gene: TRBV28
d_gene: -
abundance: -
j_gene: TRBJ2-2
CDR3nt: TGTGCCAGCAGTTCCCGGTACACCGGGGAGCTGTTTTTT
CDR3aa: CASSSRYTGELFF

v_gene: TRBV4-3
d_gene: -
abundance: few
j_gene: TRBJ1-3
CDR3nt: TGCGCCAGCAGCCAAGGTCAGGGCGGTAGGAACACCATATATTTT
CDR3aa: CASSQGQGGRNTIYF

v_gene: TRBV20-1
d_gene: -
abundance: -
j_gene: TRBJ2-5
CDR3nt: TGCAGTGCTAGAGCCCAGACAAGCCCGGAGACCCAGTACTTC
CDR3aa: CSARAQTSPETQYF

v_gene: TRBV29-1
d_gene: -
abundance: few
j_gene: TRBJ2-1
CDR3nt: TGCAGCGTGTTCGGGGGACAGTACAATGAGCAGTTCTTC
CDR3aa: CSVFGGQYNEQFF

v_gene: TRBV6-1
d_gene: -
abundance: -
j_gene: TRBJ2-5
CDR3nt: TGTGCCAGCAGTGGGGACTGGTACCAAGAGACCCAGTACTTC
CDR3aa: CASSGDWYQETQYF

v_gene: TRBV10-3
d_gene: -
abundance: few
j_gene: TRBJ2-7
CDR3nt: TGTGCCATCAGTGAACCCTCTACTACCTACGAGCAGTACTTC
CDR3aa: CAISEPSTTYEQYF

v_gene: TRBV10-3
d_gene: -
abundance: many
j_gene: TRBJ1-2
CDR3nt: TGTGCCATCAGTGAGGGGGACTATGGCTACACCTTC
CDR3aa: CAISEGDYGYTF

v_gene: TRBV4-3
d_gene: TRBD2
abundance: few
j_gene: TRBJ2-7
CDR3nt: TGCGCCAGCAGCCAAGGCCCTAGCGGGACCTACGAGCAGTACTTC
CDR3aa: CASSQGPSGTYEQYF

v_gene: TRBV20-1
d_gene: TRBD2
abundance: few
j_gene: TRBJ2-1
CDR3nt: TGCAGTGCCCCGCTTGGCGGGAGGCCCCACGGGCAGTTCTTC
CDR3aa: CSAPLGGRPHGQFF

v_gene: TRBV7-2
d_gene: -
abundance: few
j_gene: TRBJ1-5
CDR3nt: TGTGCCAGCAGCTTAGAACCCAGCAATCAGCCCCAGCATTTT
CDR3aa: CASSLEPSNQPQHF

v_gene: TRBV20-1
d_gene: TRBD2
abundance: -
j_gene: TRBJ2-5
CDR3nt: TGCAGTGCTTATGGGGAGGGGTGGGCCCAGTACTTC
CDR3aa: CSAYGEGWAQYF